The clone carrying this T cell receptor beta chain has a count of ten or more. Its target is unknown. The entry originates in a study of T-cell memory formation after mild COVID-19. About the research overall: TCR clusters mostly belonged to single donors. Study results and limitations: A second wave expanding day 15 to 37 was CD4+-biased; contracting clones were balanced. Most CD4+ clones that shrank were in CM and EM, while CD8+ ones turned up in EMRA.

Sample barcodes and UMIs were carried by the TCR alpha and TCR beta cDNA libraries that 5'RACE generated with constant-segment primers. A single record per CDR3 protein comes from TCRdb applying MiXCR to the 5' RACE reads. Of about 400,000 distinct CDR3 sequences in the sample, roughly a quarter were seen once. The sequencing sample was made of PBMCs or a T cell subset sorted from them (not recorded which). The TCR comes from an adult woman who had mild COVID-19 (a few samples of this study predate the infection). Cell type and time point are not known.

Here the CDR3 reads CASSQGPSYNEQFF. For the CDR3, the DNA is TGTGCCAGCTCGCAAGGTCCCTCTTACAATGAGCAGTTCTTC. This chain uses TRBV18 with TRBJ2-1; D is unclear. Germline V gives CDR1 KGHSH, CDR2 LQKENI. Trimming took 6 bases from V and 4 from J, leaving 13 bases between them. The CDR3 has 14 amino acids.